These 12 T cell receptor beta chains share one sample of origin, sequenced in a study of radiation and T cells in renal cell carcinoma. The time point: blood 2 weeks post-SBRT. The treatment is: 15 Gy SBRT to primary tumor, nephrectomy 4 weeks later. Here immunoSEQ multiplex PCR was the method, and the copy in TCRdb shows in-frame clones only, minus some. The table includes 150,000 to 160,000 clones, 87% detected once. The material was blood, obtained from a patient whose treatment included radiotherapy and nephrectomy. Receptors were obtained from a woman between 50 and 59 years old with renal cell carcinoma.

V gene TRBV19 combines with J gene TRBJ2-1; D might be TRBD1 or TRBD2, each matching 5 bases. V was cut by 3 bases and J by 3 bases, with 15 bases left in between. The CDR3 is 16 amino acids. CDR1 is LNHDA, CDR2 SQIVND, per germline (reference sequence). The CDR3 sequence is CASSIEFGTGYNEQFF. CDR3 nucleotide sequence: TGTGCCAGTAGTATTGAGTTCGGGACGGGCTACAATGAGCAGTTCTTC.

This clone was detected only once. Other DNA sequences of this sample code for an identical CDR3. The chain joins TRBV5-1 to TRBJ1-1; weak D call: TRBD1 (5 bases). The germline V gene encodes CDR1 SGHRS and CDR2 YFSETQ. The CDR3 length is 14 residues. V lost 3 bases and J 1 base, leaving 10 bases between the germline ends. CDR3 sequence (DNA): TGCGCCAGCAGCTCGGGGACGGGGAACACTGAAGCTTTCTTT. Its protein product is CASSSGTGNTEAFF.

Only a few counts were recorded for this clone. The chain combines TRBV5-1 with TRBJ1-6, with D hard to call. Germline V gene data show CDR1 as SGHRS and CDR2 as YFSETQ. The CDR3 has 14 residues. V was pared by 0 bases and J by 5 bases, with 6 bases between. The CDR3 here is CASSLALDNSPLHF. For the CDR3, the DNA is TGCGCCAGCAGCTTGGCTCTGGATAATTCACCCCTCCACTTT.

In this sample, this clone turned up many times. This chain joins TRBV9 and TRBJ2-7; tentatively, D is TRBD1 or TRBD2 (6 bases each). V lost 5 bases, J lost 1 base, and 19 bases lay in between. The CDR3 sequence is 16 residues long. The germline V gene has CDR1 SGDLS and CDR2 YYNGEE. The CDR3 region has the DNA TGTGCCAGCAGTGCCCCGAGGGGGACTGAATCCTACGAGCAGTACTTC. Translated, it gives CASSAPRGTESYEQYF.

The gene calls are TRBV7-9 and TRBJ1-1; TRBD1 is a possible D gene (5 bases). V was pared by 0 bases and J by 4 bases, with 15 bases between. The CDR3 covers 16 residues. The germline V gene encodes CDR1 SEHNR and CDR2 FQNEAQ (reference sequence). The CDR3, as DNA: TGTGCCAGCAGCTTAGCTAGGTCGGCAGGGCCCACTGAAGCTTTCTTT. This sequence encodes CASSLARSAGPTEAFF.

V is TRBV5-1 and J is TRBJ1-2, with D possibly matching TRBD1 (6 bases). Germline V gene lookup returns CDR1 SGHRS and CDR2 YFSETQ. V was shortened by 3 bases and J by 6 bases, with 15 bases between the two germline ends. The CDR3 spans 14 residues. CDR3 in DNA: TGCGCCAGCAGCTCCCTGGCGGGGGCAGATGGCTACACCTTC. This encodes CASSSLAGADGYTF.

The J gene is TRBJ2-1, the V gene TRBV27; TRBD2 agrees at 11 bases. Germline-derived CDR1 and CDR2 are MNHEY and SMNVEV (reference sequence). CDR3 size: 16 residues. Unmatched junction bases numbered 8, after V lost 5 bases and J lost 5 bases. The CDR3 nucleotides read TGTGCCAGCAGTCCTCCACTAGCGGGGGACCACAATGAGCAGTTCTTC. Amino acids: CASSPPLAGDHNEQFF.

CDR3 amino acids: CASSTTTGLVGYTF. The DNA of the CDR3 is TGTGCCAGCAGCACTACGACAGGGTTAGTTGGCTACACCTTC. This chain joins TRBV9 and TRBJ1-2; 7 positions match TRBD1. The ends lost 4 bases at V and 7 bases at J; junction bases unmatched: 10. There are 14 residues in the CDR3. Germline V lookup: CDR1 SGDLS, CDR2 YYNGEE.

V and J are TRBV5-5 and TRBJ2-7; perhaps TRBD1 as D (6 bases). V was pared by 4 bases and J by 0 bases, with 14 bases between. Germline loops: CDR1 SGHKS, CDR2 YYEKEE (reference sequence). The CDR3 is made up of 15 amino acids. CDR3 nucleotides: TGTGCCAGCAGCGCCGGGACACAGTTCTCCTACGAGCAGTACTTC. Its protein product is CASSAGTQFSYEQYF.

The J gene is TRBJ1-3, the V gene TRBV7-2; D gene uncertain. Germline CDR1 SGHTA, CDR2 FQGNSA. Trimming left V 0 bases short and J 0 bases short, with 12 bases between. The CDR3 is 17 residues long. DNA of the CDR3: TGTGCCAGCAGCTTAGCGCCCGCAGATCACTCTGGAAACACCATATATTTT. Translating gives CASSLAPADHSGNTIYF.

CDR3 DNA sequence: TGTGCCAGCGGGAAAGGGTTTAGCTCTGGAAACACCATATATTTT. This gives the protein CASGKGFSSGNTIYF. This sequence joins TRBV6-5 and TRBJ1-3; D is undetermined. CDR1 MNHEY and CDR2 SVGAGI come from the germline V gene. The ends were cut back, 8 bases at V and 0 bases at J, with 14 bases in the middle. CDR3 length: 15 amino acids.

This clone was picked up one time. The chain couples TRBV6-5 to TRBJ1-5; 7 positions agree with TRBD1. There are 14 residues in the CDR3. From germline, CDR1 is MNHEY and CDR2 SVGAGI. V shed 6 bases, J shed 6 bases, and the junction held 8 bases outside the gene matches. The chain's CDR3 is CASRPTGLSQPQHF. For the CDR3, the DNA is TGTGCCAGCAGGCCGACAGGGTTGAGTCAGCCCCAGCATTTT.